This TCR beta chain was sequenced for a study of control samples from healthy donors and cancer patients. Produced via immunoSEQ multiplex PCR; TCRdb's table is partial and in-frame only. The sample records 150,000 to 200,000 clones, 91% being singletons. The sequence came from a woman aged 40 to 49 in good health. Specimen: blood.

CDR3 region: CASSPYPRGEGYTF. The CDR3 DNA sequence: TGTGCCAGCAGCCCATACCCCAGGGGCGAAGGCTACACCTTC. The V call is TRBV7-8, the J call TRBJ1-2; TRBD1 might be the D (6 bases). Germline CDR1 is SGHVS and CDR2 is FQNEAQ. Trimming cost V 5 bases and J 8 bases, with 18 bases left between them. The length of the CDR3 is 14 residues. Complete variable domain (other parts from reference TRBV7-8 and TRBJ1-2): GAGVSQSPRYKVAKRGQDVALRCDPISGHVSLFWYQQALGQGPEFLTYFQNEAQLDKSGLPSDRFFAERPEGSVSTLKIQRTQQEDSAVYLCASSPYPRGEGYTFGSGTRLTVV.